This TCR beta chain was captured in a study of blood T cell repertoires in COVID-19. Study-level background: Samples taken during acute and convalescent COVID-19 were collected in the United States, Italy and Spain.

CDR1 is SNHLY and CDR2 is FYNNEI in the germline V gene. V was pared by 8 bases and J by 8 bases, with 22 bases between. This CDR3 has 15 residues. Participant ages covered roughly 18 to 89 years across around 25 US areas. Participants had their cohort set by participant-reported clinical history. Individuals in the exposed group had encountered a COVID-19 case within 2 weeks preceding study entry. Profiled with immunoSEQ multiplex PCR; TCRdb holds only in-frame clones, not every one. The sample has about 320,000 clones; 90% to 95% are singletons. V gene TRBV2 combines with J gene TRBJ2-1; tentatively, D is TRBD2 (6 bases). The TCR comes from a woman aged 25-40 years who had been exposed to COVID-19. The sequencing input was PBMCs or T cells enriched from blood (not recorded which). For the CDR3, the DNA is TGTGCCAGCCGCTGGGGGGTGGCCCGTAAGGATGAGCAGTTCTTC. Amino acids: CASRWGVARKDEQFF.